These T cell receptor beta chains were read from a single sample in a study of T cell clones after liver transplantation. Using immunoSEQ multiplex PCR, the repertoire was profiled, and TCRdb retains in-frame clones only, with some absent. The table has roughly 20,000 clones, over 80% seen once; the top ten hold 13%. This specimen consisted of CD8+ T cells from blood, obtained before liver transplant. Receptors were obtained from a human donor who received a liver transplant. CDR3s include the opening cysteine and the closing phenylalanine or tryptophan. The D gene is left open where the match is weak. Size values are once, few and many counts, or a class for expanded clones, and some rows have none.

J	V	D	size	CDR3	DNA
TRBJ2-7	TRBV4-1	NA	NA	CASSHLTPDYGSSYEQYF	TGCGCCAGCAGCCACTTAACCCCCGACTACGGGAGCTCCTACGAGCAGTACTTC
TRBJ2-3	TRBV15	NA	NA	CATGRSTDTQYF	TGTGCCACCGGGAGAAGCACAGATACGCAGTATTTT
TRBJ2-7	TRBV28	NA	NA	CASSLIHEQYF	TGTGCCAGCAGTTTAATCCACGAGCAGTACTTC
TRBJ1-5	TRBV28	TRBD1	NA	CASSGQAVYQPQHF	TGTGCCAGCAGTGGACAGGCGGTCTATCAGCCCCAGCATTTT
TRBJ1-2	TRBV29-1	NA	medium-sized	CSVYGDYGYTF	TGCAGCGTCTATGGAGACTATGGCTACACCTTC
TRBJ1-5	TRBV6-1	TRBD1	NA	CASTNTGGRQPQHF	TGTGCCAGCACTAACACAGGGGGCAGACAGCCCCAGCATTTT
TRBJ2-1	TRBV11-3	TRBD1	once	CASSRRSGQGMDEQFF	TGTGCCAGCAGTCGACGGTCGGGACAGGGCATGGATGAGCAGTTCTTC
TRBJ2-7	TRBV5-6	NA	few	CASSLTSSYYEQYF	TGTGCCAGCAGCTTAACTAGTTCATACTACGAGCAGTACTTC
TRBJ2-5	TRBV29-1	NA	NA	CSVEAGTQETQYF	TGCAGCGTTGAAGCGGGAACACAAGAGACCCAGTACTTC
TRBJ1-2	TRBV7-9	NA	NA	CASSLGLGAYHGYTF	TGTGCCAGCAGCCTAGGCCTAGGGGCCTATCATGGCTACACCTTC
TRBJ1-5	TRBV9	NA	NA	CASGGASNQPQHF	TGTGCCAGCGGGGGGGCGAGCAATCAGCCCCAGCATTTT
TRBJ2-1	TRBV18	NA	NA	CASSPAGGDGYYNEQFF	TGTGCCAGCTCACCGGCCGGAGGGGACGGTTACTACAATGAGCAGTTCTTC
TRBJ2-7	TRBV11-2	TRBD2	NA	CASSLVGGDYEQYF	TGTGCCAGCAGCTTAGTGGGGGGGGACTACGAGCAGTACTTC
TRBJ2-7	TRBV7-9	NA	NA	CASSGTIYEQYF	TGTGCCAGCAGCGGGACAATCTACGAGCAGTACTTC
TRBJ2-5	TRBV9	TRBD2	NA	CASSVGLARRETQYF	TGTGCCAGCAGCGTAGGACTAGCGCGCCGAGAGACCCAGTACTTC
TRBJ2-3	TRBV11-3	TRBD2	NA	CASSLEMGGTSGSGTQYF	TGTGCCAGCAGCTTAGAGATGGGGGGAACTAGCGGGAGTGGGACGCAGTATTTT
TRBJ2-7	TRBV7-6	TRBD2	few	CASSFSGRADEQYF	TGTGCCAGCAGCTTTAGCGGGAGGGCCGACGAGCAGTACTTC
TRBJ2-1	TRBV14	NA	NA	CASSQDASSVGKVF	TGTGCCAGCAGCCAGGATGCTTCGAGCGTAGGCAAGGTCTTC
TRBJ1-2	TRBV5-4	TRBD1	NA	CASSLRQGDYGYTF	TGTGCCAGCAGCTTGCGGCAGGGGGACTATGGCTACACCTTC
TRBJ2-2	TRBV27	NA	NA	CASSPTWAAGELFF	TGTGCCAGCAGTCCGACATGGGCGGCCGGGGAGCTGTTTTTT
TRBJ2-7	TRBV19	NA	NA	CASSIGTGSSYEQYF	TGTGCCAGTAGTATAGGCACAGGGAGCTCCTACGAGCAGTACTTC
TRBJ1-1	TRBV21-1	NA	once	CASSKAGLNTEAFF	TGTGCCAGCAGCAAAGCCGGACTGAACACTGAAGCTTTCTTT
TRBJ1-1	TRBV20-1	NA	NA	CSARDVAEAFF	TGCAGTGCTAGAGATGTAGCTGAAGCTTTCTTT
TRBJ2-7	TRBV7-9	NA	NA	CASSLDDPGLYYEQYF	TGTGCCAGCAGCTTAGATGATCCGGGTCTCTACTACGAGCAGTACTTC
TRBJ2-7	TRBV4-1	NA	NA	CASSRGPSGGDEQYF	TGCGCCAGCAGCCGAGGACCGTCAGGAGGGGACGAGCAGTACTTC
TRBJ2-1	TRBV27	TRBD2	NA	CASSLGPGTRVIEQFF	TGTGCCAGCAGTTTAGGGCCGGGGACTAGAGTCATTGAGCAGTTCTTC
TRBJ2-2	TRBV7-8	TRBD1	NA	CASSLAPGGGGKDTGELFF	TGTGCCAGCAGCTTAGCCCCAGGGGGCGGTGGTAAGGACACCGGGGAGCTGTTTTTT
TRBJ2-7	TRBV11-2	TRBD1	NA	CASSLGTGSTYEQYF	TGTGCCAGCAGCTTGGGGACAGGGAGCACCTACGAGCAGTACTTC
TRBJ2-4	TRBV28	NA	NA	CASRPLQGLPKNIQYF	TGTGCCAGCAGGCCTTTGCAGGGGTTGCCCAAAAACATTCAGTACTTC
TRBJ2-2	TRBV7-9	NA	NA	CASSLGSVTGELFF	TGTGCCAGCAGCTTAGGAAGCGTTACCGGGGAGCTGTTTTTT
TRBJ2-5	TRBV7-6	NA	NA	CASSIDIPIGSQETQYF	TGTGCCAGCAGCATCGACATCCCCATCGGTAGTCAAGAGACCCAGTACTTC
TRBJ2-5	TRBV5-1	NA	few	CASSEGGAGIGETQYF	TGCGCCAGCAGCGAGGGTGGAGCAGGGATCGGAGAGACCCAGTACTTC
TRBJ2-1	TRBV5-1	TRBD2	once	CASSLSAGPSYNEQFF	TGCGCCAGCAGTCTCTCAGCGGGACCCTCCTACAATGAGCAGTTCTTC
TRBJ2-7	TRBV4-1	TRBD1	NA	CASSQGQGGEQYF	TGCGCCAGCAGCCAAGGACAGGGGGGCGAGCAGTACTTC
TRBJ2-1	TRBV29-1	NA	NA	CSVLYNEQFF	TGCAGCGTCCTGTACAATGAGCAGTTCTTC
TRBJ2-2	TRBV27	TRBD2	NA	CASSLRESRELFF	TGTGCCAGCAGTTTGCGGGAGTCGAGGGAGCTGTTTTTT
TRBJ2-1	TRBV19	NA	NA	CASSIGGAQFF	TGTGCCAGTAGTATAGGCGGGGCCCAGTTCTTC
TRBJ2-7	TRBV11-2	NA	NA	CASSLWRTGYEQYF	TGTGCCAGCAGCTTATGGAGGACGGGCTACGAGCAGTACTTC